Following are 23 T cell receptor beta chains from one sample sequenced in a study of blood T cell repertoires in COVID-19. The protocol was immunoSEQ multiplex PCR, while the TCRdb copy is restricted to in-frame clones and leaves out a portion. The sample shows approximately 120,000 clones, more than 75% of them seen only once. Sequenced sample: peripheral blood. Every receptor here comes from a human donor in a cohort sampled during active COVID-19.

The rearrangement joins TRBV3-1 (or the pseudogene TRBV3-2) to TRBJ2-7, with D possibly TRBD2 on 6 matching bases. Germline V gives CDR1 LGHDT, CDR2 YNNKEL (reference sequence). This CDR3 comprises 14 residues. The germline V and J ends were trimmed by 0 bases and 2 bases, with 8 bases remaining between them. The CDR3 coding sequence is TGTGCCAGCAGCCAAGAACTAGCAGCCTACGAGCAGTACTTC. It codes for CASSQELAAYEQYF.

The chain combines TRBV19 with TRBJ2-7, with a tentative D call TRBD1 (7 bases). The CDR3 runs to 15 residues. Germline-derived CDR1 and CDR2 are LNHDA and SQIVND (reference sequence). V lost 5 bases to trimming and J lost 6 bases, with 20 bases between them. CDR3 amino acids: CASSPLIRGASEQYF. The CDR3 DNA is TGTGCCAGTAGTCCACTTATCAGGGGGGCCTCCGAGCAGTACTTC.

This clone was counted between two and nine times. V usage is TRBV2 and J usage is TRBJ2-3; 7 bases are a match to TRBD2. The trim removed 7 bases at V and 2 bases at J, leaving 3 bases unmatched. The CDR3 consists of 13 residues. The germline V gene encodes CDR1 SNHLY and CDR2 FYNNEI. The CDR3 loop is CASNGDYTDTQYF. The CDR3, as DNA: TGTGCCAGCAACGGGGACTACACAGATACGCAGTATTTT.

The chain is built from TRBV28 and TRBJ2-7; D is ambiguous. The CDR3 is 12 residues long. Germline V gives CDR1 MDHEN, CDR2 SYDVKM. The ends were cut back, 5 bases at V and 6 bases at J, with 11 bases in the middle. CDR3 amino acids: CASSPRPLEQYF. CDR3 sequence (DNA): TGTGCCAGCAGTCCTCGTCCCCTCGAGCAGTACTTC.

The chain couples TRBV27 to TRBJ2-7, with 8 positions matching TRBD1. This CDR3 region has 14 residues. V was pared by 0 bases and J by 5 bases, with 3 bases of the junction left unmatched. Germline V gives CDR1 MNHEY, CDR2 SMNVEV (reference sequence). This chain's CDR3 is CASSLSGQDDEQYF. DNA for the CDR3: TGTGCCAGCAGTTTATCGGGACAGGACGACGAGCAGTACTTC.

The rearrangement links TRBV6-2 or TRBV6-3 to TRBJ2-3, with TRBD2 as a possible D gene (7 bases). V lost 5 bases and J 3 bases, leaving 18 bases between the germline ends. CDR3 length equals 16 residues. The germline V gene has CDR1 MNHEY and CDR2 SVGEGT. The CDR3 DNA sequence: TGTGCCAGCAGTGCTCGGGGGGCCTTTTTTACAGATACGCAGTATTTT. Translated, it gives CASSARGAFFTDTQYF.

V is TRBV18 and J is TRBJ1-1, with D hard to call. Trimming took 1 base from V and 4 from J, leaving 10 bases between them. The CDR3 consists of 14 residues. Per the germline V gene, CDR1 is KGHSH and CDR2 is LQKENI. The CDR3, as DNA: TGTGCCAGCTCACCACGGTCTGGGCTCACTGAAGCTTTCTTT. It specifies CASSPRSGLTEAFF.

The chain employs TRBV7-9 and TRBJ2-4, with D possibly matching TRBD2 (6 bases). Germline V CDR1 and CDR2: SEHNR, FQNEAQ (reference sequence). The CDR3 covers 12 residues. Trimming removed 5 bases at V and 7 bases at J, with 9 bases between. CDR3 region: CASSHGTNIQYF. The CDR3 DNA reads TGTGCCAGCAGCCACGGGACTAACATTCAGTACTTC.

V is TRBV4-2 and J is TRBJ2-3, with 9 bases identical to TRBD2. Germline V gene sequence: CDR1 LGHNA, CDR2 YNFKEQ. Losses at the gene ends were 1 base for V and 5 bases for J; bases not matched to a gene: 7. The CDR3 runs 16 residues. The CDR3 nucleotides read TGTGCCAGCAGCCAAGGACTAGCGGCTGGGGGAGATACGCAGTATTTT. This codes for CASSQGLAAGGDTQYF.

This clone was seen just once. V usage is TRBV7-9 and J usage is TRBJ2-3; D perhaps matches TRBD2 (6 bases). The CDR3 has 15 residues. From germline, CDR1 is SEHNR and CDR2 FQNEAQ (reference sequence). Trimming took off 3 bases at V and 0 bases at J, with 10 bases between the two ends. In nucleotides, the CDR3 is TGTGCCAGCAGCTTTAGCGGCGCTAGCACAGATACGCAGTATTTT. Amino acids: CASSFSGASTDTQYF.

The chain is built from TRBV4-1 and TRBJ1-5; D uncertain. V lost 1 base and J 0 bases, leaving 7 bases between the germline ends. The CDR3 length is 15 residues. Germline V gives CDR1 MGHRA, CDR2 YSYEKL. The CDR3 region is CASSQGWASNQPQHF. The CDR3 region has the DNA TGCGCCAGCAGCCAAGGTTGGGCTAGCAATCAGCCCCAGCATTTT.

The chain links TRBV6-5 to TRBJ2-3, with 12 bases fitting TRBD2. Germline V gene data show CDR1 as MNHEY and CDR2 as SVGAGI. The CDR3 loop spans 14 amino acids. Germline trimming cut 5 bases from V and 4 bases from J; bases unmatched to any gene: 1. CDR3 region: CASSTSGRPDTQYF. The CDR3 DNA follows: TGTGCCAGCAGTACTAGCGGGAGGCCAGATACGCAGTATTTT.

The table lists this clone with a count of one. The J gene is TRBJ2-7, the V gene TRBV5-4; tentatively, D is TRBD1 (6 bases). CDR1 is SGHNT and CDR2 is YYREEE in the germline V gene (reference sequence). The CDR3 loop spans 16 amino acids. V was cut by 0 bases and J by 4 bases, with 17 bases left in between. The CDR3, as DNA: TGTGCCAGCAGCTTGGGTGGACTGAGGGGGATGTACGAGCAGTACTTC. Translating it yields CASSLGGLRGMYEQYF.

This clone showed up just a few times. Here the CDR3 reads CASSPIEGENTEAFF. In DNA form, the CDR3 reads TGCGCCAGCAGCCCCATCGAGGGCGAGAACACTGAAGCTTTCTTT. The chain is built from TRBV4-1 and TRBJ1-1; D unclear. There are 15 residues in the CDR3. V lost 4 bases and J lost 1, with 13 bases in between. Germline V CDR1 and CDR2: MGHRA, YSYEKL.

The V gene is TRBV6-4, the J gene TRBJ2-1; 11 nucleotides agree with TRBD1. This CDR3 has 14 amino acids. V trimming: 2 bases; J trimming: 6 bases; junction bases outside the gene matches: 0. Germline assignment: CDR1 MRHNA and CDR2 SNTAGT. CDR3 nucleotide sequence: TGTGCCAGCAGTGACGGGACAGGGGGCAATGAGCAGTTCTTC. It is translated as CASSDGTGGNEQFF.

The V gene is TRBV5-1, the J gene TRBJ2-5; 9 bases fit TRBD2. The germline CDR1 and CDR2 sequences are SGHRS and YFSETQ. V was clipped by 2 bases and J by 4 bases; unmatched bases: 6. The CDR3 runs 15 residues. CDR3 loop: CASSFHQTSGETQYF. The CDR3 DNA reads as TGCGCCAGCAGCTTCCATCAGACTAGCGGAGAGACCCAGTACTTC.

The chain uses TRBV12-3 or TRBV12-4 and TRBJ1-1; D perhaps matches TRBD1 (5 bases). Trimming pared 6 bases from V and 1 base from J, leaving 9 bases between. The CDR3 covers 13 residues. The CDR3 DNA reads as TGTGCCAGCAGCCTAGGGGAGAACACTGAAGCTTTCTTT. Translation: CASSLGENTEAFF.

This rearrangement joins TRBV29-1 to TRBJ2-1, with 8 bases that match TRBD2. The germline V gene has CDR1 SQVTM and CDR2 ANQGSEA. This CDR3 spans 13 amino acids. CDR3 in amino acids: CVGGAGGLNEQFF. The CDR3 DNA sequence: TGCGTAGGGGGGGCGGGAGGACTAAATGAGCAGTTCTTC.

This clone was counted once. The rearrangement links TRBV19 to TRBJ1-1; perhaps TRBD1 as D (5 bases). Trimming left V 10 bases short and J 5 bases short, with 11 bases between. The CDR3 loop spans 11 amino acids. Germline CDR1 reads LNHDA; CDR2 reads SQIVND (reference sequence). As DNA, the CDR3 is TGTGCCACTGGGGACTGGACTGAAGCTTTCTTT. It translates to CATGDWTEAFF.

The rearrangement links TRBV19 to TRBJ2-3, with TRBD1 matching 10 bases. Germline CDR1 and CDR2: LNHDA and SQIVND (reference sequence). J gave up 4 bases and V 4 bases, and 8 bases lay outside the gene matches. This CDR3 is built from 16 residues. For the CDR3, the DNA is TGTGCCAGTAGTACCCTCCGAGGGACAGGGGCAGATACGCAGTATTTT. As protein: CASSTLRGTGADTQYF. Complete variable domain (other parts from reference TRBV19 and TRBJ2-3): DGGITQSPKYLFRKEGQNVTLSCEQNLNHDAMYWYRQDPGQGLRLIYYSQIVNDFQKGDIAEGYSVSREKKESFPLTVTSAQKNPTAFYLCASSTLRGTGADTQYFGPGTRLTVL.

The chain joins TRBV5-1 to TRBJ1-2; 7 nucleotides align to TRBD1. Trimming took 7 bases from V and 3 from J; bases not matched to a gene: 6. The CDR3 is 13 residues long. In germline, CDR1 is SGHRS, CDR2 YFSETQ. CDR3 DNA sequence: TGCGCCAGCTGGGACAGCGCCGACTATGGCTACACCTTC. Its translation is CASWDSADYGYTF.

The J gene is TRBJ1-6, the V gene TRBV2; a weak D match, TRBD1 (5 bases). The germline V gene encodes CDR1 SNHLY and CDR2 FYNNEI. V was trimmed by 5 bases and J by 7 bases, leaving 15 bases between them. This CDR3 is built from 15 residues. The DNA of the CDR3 is TGTGCCAGCAGTCCTGACAGTTCCTCCAATTCACCCCTCCACTTT. It specifies CASSPDSSSNSPLHF.

J is TRBJ2-1 and V is TRBV10-1; D is possibly TRBD2 (6 bases). The CDR3 has 14 residues. V was trimmed by 2 bases and J by 5 bases, leaving 10 bases between them. CDR1 is WNHNN, CDR2 SYGVQD, per germline (reference sequence). Here the CDR3 reads CASSEGGADNEQFF. The CDR3 DNA reads TGCGCCAGCAGTGAGGGAGGGGCGGACAATGAGCAGTTCTTC.